This TCR beta chain was profiled in a study of cytomegalovirus exposure and HLA in healthy donors. With 60 Vbeta and 13 Jbeta primers, the PCR was carried out. This table comes from immunoSEQ multiplex PCR, and its TCRdb copy is limited to in-frame clones, with some not included. This sample has more than 85,000 clones; roughly 80% occur once, and the top ten carry roughly a tenth. Notes on the study in general: Specificity for CMV antigens was confirmed in vitro for three of the CMV-associated chains. Associated with HLA alleles at 0.05 false discovery rate in a later analysis were over 15,000 TCR beta sequences. A list of 150 or so TCR beta chains associated with cytomegalovirus was given.

A note on this clone: As yet, its antigen is unknown.

This TCR was recovered from a man aged 30-40 years in good health and CMV-seropositive. Sequencing used PBMCs.

The chain's CDR3 is CASSVLPGTDNQPQHF. The CDR3, as DNA: TGCGCCAGCAGCGTTCTCCCCGGGACTGACAATCAGCCCCAGCATTTT. This rearrangement joins TRBV5-1 to TRBJ1-5; maybe TRBD1 (5 bases). Germline-derived CDR1 and CDR2 are SGHRS and YFSETQ. The CDR3 has 16 amino acids. The V gene lost 4 bases and the J gene lost 3 bases, with 17 bases spanning the gap.